This T cell receptor (beta chain) was identified in a study of graft-versus-host responses after intestinal transplantation. CDR1 is MGHRA, CDR2 YSYEKL, per germline. The V end was cut by 2 bases, the J end by 3 bases, with 16 bases between. The CDR3 is 16 residues long. Clones were sequenced by immunoSEQ multiplex PCR, and TCRdb holds only the in-frame ones, with some missing. The sample lists roughly 9,900 clones; 85% to 95% were seen once. The TCR was taken from a human patient who received an intestinal transplant, so some T cells may come from the graft donor. The chain has TRBV4-1 and TRBJ1-1; tentative D call: TRBD1 (6 bases). This material consisted of PBMCs, taken 8 days after intestinal transplant. The CDR3 sequence is CASSQIGRGRHTEAFF. Here the CDR3 DNA reads TGCGCCAGCAGCCAAATCGGCAGGGGCCGGCACACTGAAGCTTTCTTT.